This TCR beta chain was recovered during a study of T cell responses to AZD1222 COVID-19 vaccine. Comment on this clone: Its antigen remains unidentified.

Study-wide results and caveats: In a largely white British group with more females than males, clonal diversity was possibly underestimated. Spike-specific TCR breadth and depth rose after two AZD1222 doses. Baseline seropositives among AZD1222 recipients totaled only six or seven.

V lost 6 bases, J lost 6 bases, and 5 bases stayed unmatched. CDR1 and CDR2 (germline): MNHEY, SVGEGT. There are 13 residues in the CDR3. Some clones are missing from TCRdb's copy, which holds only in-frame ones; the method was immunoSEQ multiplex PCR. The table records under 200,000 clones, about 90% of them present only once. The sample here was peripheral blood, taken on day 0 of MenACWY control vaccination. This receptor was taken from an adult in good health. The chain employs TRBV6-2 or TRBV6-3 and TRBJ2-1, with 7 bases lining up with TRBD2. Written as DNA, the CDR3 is TGTGCCAGCAGCCGGGGGGTCGGCAATGAGCAGTTCTTC. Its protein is CASSRGVGNEQFF.